The 2 T cell receptor beta chains below come from one sample, sequenced in a study of control samples from healthy donors and cancer patients. This table comes from immunoSEQ multiplex PCR, and its TCRdb copy is limited to in-frame clones, with some not included. This sample has 120,000 to 150,000 clones, with around 90% found just once. The sequenced sample consisted of blood. Receptors were obtained from a man younger than 45 in good health.

This chain links TRBV6-5 with TRBJ1-2; D remains ambiguous. Trimming removed 2 bases at V and 2 bases at J, with 9 bases between. The CDR3 is made up of 14 amino acids. Looked up from germline, CDR1 is MNHEY and CDR2 is SVGAGI. Written as DNA, the CDR3 is TGTGCCAGCAGTTACGACACCACCAACTATGGCTACACCTTC. Amino acid sequence: CASSYDTTNYGYTF.

CDR3 nucleotide sequence: TGTGCCTCCTCAGGGGGGGGCTACGAGCAGTACTTC. Translation: CASSGGGYEQYF. The chain couples TRBV30 to TRBJ2-7; D might be TRBD1 or TRBD2, each matching 7 bases. Germline V gene lookup returns CDR1 GTSNPN and CDR2 SVGIG (reference sequence). There are 12 residues in the CDR3. The V end lost 7 bases, the J end lost 3 bases, and 13 bases lay between the germline ends.